The T cell receptor beta chain under discussion was sequenced for a study of shared clonotypes between healthy human individuals. CDR3 length equals 14 residues. Germline V gives CDR1 SGHRS, CDR2 YFSETQ. Between the trimmed V and J ends, which lost 2 bases and 0 bases, there was a span of 8 bases. Produced via immunoSEQ multiplex PCR; TCRdb's table is partial and in-frame only. This table has approximately 320,000 clones, over 65% appearing once. Sequencing was carried out using memory CD4+ T cells sorted from blood. As to subset: CD45RA-negative fraction. The sequence was collected from a young man in good health. The V and J genes are TRBV5-1 and TRBJ1-2; D gene uncertain. DNA for the CDR3: TGCGCCAGCAGCTTAGGAAGCTCTAACTATGGCTACACCTTC. Protein: CASSLGSSNYGYTF. Based on the CDR3 plus reference TRBV5-1 and TRBJ1-2, the full variable domain is KAGVTQTPRYLIKTRGQQVTLSCSPISGHRSVSWYQQTPGQGLQFLFEYFSETQRNKGNFPGRFSGRQFSNSRSEMNVSTLELGDSALYLCASSLGSSNYGYTFGSGTRLTVV.